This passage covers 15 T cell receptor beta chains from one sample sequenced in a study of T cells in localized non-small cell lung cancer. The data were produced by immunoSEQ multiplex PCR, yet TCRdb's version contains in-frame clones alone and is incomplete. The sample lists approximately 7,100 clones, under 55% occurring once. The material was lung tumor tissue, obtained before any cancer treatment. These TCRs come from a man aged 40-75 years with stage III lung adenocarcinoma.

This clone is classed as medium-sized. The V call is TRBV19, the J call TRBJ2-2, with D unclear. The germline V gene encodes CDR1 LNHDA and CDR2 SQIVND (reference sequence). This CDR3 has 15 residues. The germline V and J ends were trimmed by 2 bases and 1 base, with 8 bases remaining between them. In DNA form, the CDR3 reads TGTGCCAGTAGTATAAGGGCCAGGAACACCGGGGAGCTGTTTTTT. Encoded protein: CASSIRARNTGELFF.

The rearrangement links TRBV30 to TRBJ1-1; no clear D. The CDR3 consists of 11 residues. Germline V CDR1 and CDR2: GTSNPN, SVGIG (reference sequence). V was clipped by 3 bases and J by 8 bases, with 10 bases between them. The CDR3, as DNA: TGTGCCTGGAGCCTCGGACCCGAAGCTTTCTTT. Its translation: CAWSLGPEAFF.

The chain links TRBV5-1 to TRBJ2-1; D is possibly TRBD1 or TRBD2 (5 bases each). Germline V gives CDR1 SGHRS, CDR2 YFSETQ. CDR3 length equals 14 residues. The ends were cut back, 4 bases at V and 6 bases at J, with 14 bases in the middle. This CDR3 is CASSPGAGVNEQFF. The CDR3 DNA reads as TGCGCCAGCAGCCCCGGGGCCGGGGTCAATGAGCAGTTCTTC.

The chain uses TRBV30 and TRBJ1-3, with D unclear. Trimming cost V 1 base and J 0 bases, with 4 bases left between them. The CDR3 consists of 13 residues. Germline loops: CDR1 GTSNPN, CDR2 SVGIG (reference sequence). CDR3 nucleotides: TGTGCCTGGAGTGGGGACTCTGGAAACACCATATATTTT. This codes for CAWSGDSGNTIYF.

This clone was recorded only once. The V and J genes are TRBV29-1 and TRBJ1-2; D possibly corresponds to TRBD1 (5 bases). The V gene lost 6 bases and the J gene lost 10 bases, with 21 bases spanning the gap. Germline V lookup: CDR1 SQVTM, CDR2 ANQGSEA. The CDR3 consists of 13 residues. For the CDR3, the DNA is TGCAGCGTGGGGCCCTTAGGGTTCGAGAACTACACCTTC. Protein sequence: CSVGPLGFENYTF.

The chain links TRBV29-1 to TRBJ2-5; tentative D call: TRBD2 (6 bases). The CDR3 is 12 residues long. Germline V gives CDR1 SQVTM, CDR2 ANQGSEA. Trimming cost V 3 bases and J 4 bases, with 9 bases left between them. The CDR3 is CSVDSGVETQYF. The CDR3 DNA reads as TGCAGCGTTGATTCGGGGGTAGAGACCCAGTACTTC.

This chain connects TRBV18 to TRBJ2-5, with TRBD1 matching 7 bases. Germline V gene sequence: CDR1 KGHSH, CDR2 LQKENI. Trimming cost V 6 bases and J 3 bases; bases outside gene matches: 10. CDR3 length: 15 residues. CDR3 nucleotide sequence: TGTGCCAGCTCGCACGACAGGGAGAATGAAGAGACCCAGTACTTC. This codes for CASSHDRENEETQYF.

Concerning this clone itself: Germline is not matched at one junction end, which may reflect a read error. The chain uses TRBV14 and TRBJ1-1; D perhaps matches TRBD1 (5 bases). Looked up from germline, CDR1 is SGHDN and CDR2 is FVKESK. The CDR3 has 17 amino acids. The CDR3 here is CASSQEGRVSPYTKAFF. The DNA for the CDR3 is TGTGCCAGCAGCCAAGAAGGCAGGGTATCCCCATACACTAAAGCTTTCTTT.

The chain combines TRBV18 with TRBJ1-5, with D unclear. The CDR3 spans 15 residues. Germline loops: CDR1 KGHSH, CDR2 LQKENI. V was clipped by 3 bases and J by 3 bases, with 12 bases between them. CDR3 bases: TGTGCCAGCTCACCGAACTCGGATCCCAATCAGCCCCAGCATTTT. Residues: CASSPNSDPNQPQHF.

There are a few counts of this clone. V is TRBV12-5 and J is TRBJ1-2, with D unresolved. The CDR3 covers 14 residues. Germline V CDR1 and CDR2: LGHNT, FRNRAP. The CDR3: CASTPPGRRNGYTF. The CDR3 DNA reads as TGTGCCAGCACCCCCCCGGGTCGGAGGAATGGCTACACCTTC.

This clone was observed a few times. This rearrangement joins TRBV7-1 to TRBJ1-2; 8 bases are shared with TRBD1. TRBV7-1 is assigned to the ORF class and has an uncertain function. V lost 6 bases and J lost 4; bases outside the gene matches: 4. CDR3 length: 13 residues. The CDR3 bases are TGTGCCAGCAGTCAAGACAGGGGCTATGGCTACACCTTC. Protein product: CASSQDRGYGYTF.

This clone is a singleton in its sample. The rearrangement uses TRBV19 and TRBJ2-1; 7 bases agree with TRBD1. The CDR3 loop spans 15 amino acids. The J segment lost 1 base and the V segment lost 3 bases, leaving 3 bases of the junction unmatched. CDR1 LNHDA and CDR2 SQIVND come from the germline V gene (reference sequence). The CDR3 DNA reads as TGTGCCAGTAGTATCGGGGACAGATCCTACAATGAGCAGTTCTTC. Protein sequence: CASSIGDRSYNEQFF.

CDR3 sequence: CASGRGGGPIGEQFF. The CDR3 coding sequence is TGCGCCAGCGGACGGGGAGGGGGGCCGATAGGTGAGCAGTTCTTC. This chain connects TRBV5-1 to TRBJ2-1; maybe TRBD2 (7 bases). Trimming removed 7 bases at V and 9 bases at J, with 23 bases between. Germline V gene lookup returns CDR1 SGHRS and CDR2 YFSETQ. CDR3 length equals 15 residues.

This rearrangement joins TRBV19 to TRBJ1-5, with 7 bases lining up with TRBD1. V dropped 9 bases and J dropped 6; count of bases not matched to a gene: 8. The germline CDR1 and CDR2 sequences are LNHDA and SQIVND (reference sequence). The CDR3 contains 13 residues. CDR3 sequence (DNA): TGTGCCAGCTCTACAGGGGCGAGTCAGCCCCAGCATTTT. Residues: CASSTGASQPQHF.

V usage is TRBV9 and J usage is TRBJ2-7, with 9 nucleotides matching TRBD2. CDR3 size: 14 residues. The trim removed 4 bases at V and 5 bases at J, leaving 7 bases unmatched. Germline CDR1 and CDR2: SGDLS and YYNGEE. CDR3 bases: TGTGCCAGCAGCATTAGCGGGAGTAACGACGAGCAGTACTTC. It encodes CASSISGSNDEQYF.